This TCR beta chain derives from a study of resident and recirculating memory T cells in vitiligo. CDR1 and CDR2 (germline): SGHNT, YYREEE (reference sequence). There are 14 residues in the CDR3. Trimming cost V 4 bases and J 3 bases; bases outside gene matches: 5. Measured with immunoSEQ multiplex PCR; TCRdb has only the in-frame clones, and not every one. The table shows more than 65,000 clones, with 90% to 95% occurring only once. This clone was picked up a small number of times. J is TRBJ2-7 and V is TRBV5-4; TRBD2 matches 9 bases. Sample: blood. The sequence derives from a male donor with vitiligo. In DNA, the CDR3 is TGTGCCAGCAGCCCTACACTAGCGGGCTACGAGCAGTACTTC. Its protein is CASSPTLAGYEQYF.